This TCR beta chain was identified during a study of PD-1 blockade in classical Hodgkin lymphoma. The study, taken as a whole, reports: CD4+ but not CD8+ TCR diversity rose significantly by C4D1. Complete responders matched newly diagnosed patients in baseline diversity. Healthy donors reportedly exceeded newly diagnosed patients in baseline TCR diversity.

All the patients suffered relapse after autologous stem cell transplantation, and brentuximab vedotin exposure differed. Reported best responses ranged across complete response, partial response or progressive disease. TCRdb keeps only in-frame clones here, not all; method: immunoSEQ multiplex PCR. The sample lists over 20,000 clones, roughly four fifths seen once, with less than 25% in the top ten. Of note for this clone: The antigen remains unidentified.

The input for sequencing was peripheral blood mononuclear cells (PBMCs), taken before the second cycle of nivolumab. The clonotype was recovered from a human donor with classical Hodgkin lymphoma.

The CDR3 nucleotides read TGTGCCAGCAGCTTAGCTCCTAGCTTGGACGAGCAGTACTTC. Protein product: CASSLAPSLDEQYF. The V call is TRBV7-9, the J call TRBJ2-5; tentatively, D is TRBD2 (5 bases). With the DNA end fitting TRBJ2-7 better, the J assignment may be wrong. Germline CDR1 reads SEHNR; CDR2 reads FQNEAQ (reference sequence). This CDR3 has 14 amino acids.